This T cell receptor beta chain was sequenced for a study of blood T cell repertoires in COVID-19. Data came from immunoSEQ multiplex PCR; TCRdb stores just in-frame clones and leaves some out. The table shows tens of thousands of clones, with 85% occurring only once. The CDR3 is made up of 14 amino acids. The V and J ends lost 5 bases and 10 bases respectively, with 20 bases between them. The germline V gene has CDR1 MNHEY and CDR2 SMNVEV (reference sequence). The specimen was peripheral blood. The receptor's source is a man in his 70s with acute or convalescent COVID-19. V usage is TRBV27 and J usage is TRBJ1-1; D might be TRBD1 (6 bases). The CDR3 protein is CASSPSGVAGGAFF. The CDR3 coding sequence is TGTGCCAGCAGTCCGTCAGGGGTGGCGGGGGGAGCTTTCTTT.